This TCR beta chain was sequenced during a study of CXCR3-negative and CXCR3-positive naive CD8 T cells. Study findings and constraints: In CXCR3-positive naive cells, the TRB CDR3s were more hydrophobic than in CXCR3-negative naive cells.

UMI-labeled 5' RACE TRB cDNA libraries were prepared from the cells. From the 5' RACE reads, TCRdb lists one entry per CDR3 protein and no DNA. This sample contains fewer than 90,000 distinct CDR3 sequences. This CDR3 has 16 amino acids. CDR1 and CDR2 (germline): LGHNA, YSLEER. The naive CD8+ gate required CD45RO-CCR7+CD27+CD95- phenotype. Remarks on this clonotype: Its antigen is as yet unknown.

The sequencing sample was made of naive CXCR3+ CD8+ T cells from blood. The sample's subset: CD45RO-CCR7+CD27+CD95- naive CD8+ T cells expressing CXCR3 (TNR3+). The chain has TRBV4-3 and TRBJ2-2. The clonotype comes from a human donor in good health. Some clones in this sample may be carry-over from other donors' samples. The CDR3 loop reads CASSQEHRPNTGELFF.